This T cell receptor (beta chain) stems from a study of graft-versus-host responses after intestinal transplantation (dated by TCRdb to about 2021). Background for the entire study: Multivisceral, liver-intestinal, or isolated intestinal transplants were received by the recipients. Of the 20 to 30 intestinal transplant recipients enrolled in the cohort, one of whom was a retransplant, a few patients without pretransplant specimens were excluded. Bulk TCR-beta CDR3 sequencing was used to track graft-versus-host and host-versus-graft alloreactive T cell clones in the graft, circulation and bone marrow after intestinal transplantation. Every recipient was given anti-thymocyte globulin induction, followed by 3 to 4 years of maintenance tacrolimus and steroids. Donor T cell macrochimerism was defined as a peak of at least 4% donor T cells among recipient peripheral blood mononuclear cells. To identify alloreactive clones, pre-transplant mixed lymphocyte reaction products were sequenced and then compared with unstimulated pre-transplant donor and recipient T cells. Instead of going to the commercial service, samples from a few later patients were sequenced in-house on an Illumina MiSeq and processed with MiXCR. Broader findings and caveats from the paper: GvH clones turned up in recipient bone marrow, with some appearing earlier in ileal mucosa or blood, a pattern consistent with an intestinal mucosal origin. Early after transplant, peak levels of circulating GvH clones were associated with declines in HvG clones. The conclusions were limited by the relatively low number and heterogeneity of the intestinal transplant patients. In patients with donor T cell macrochimerism, the allografts had high GvH to HvG T cell clonal ratios.

Comment on this clone: Its antigen remains undetermined. No per-base quality is available; no much larger clone lies one base away.

Inclusive of the bounding cysteine and phenylalanine, the CDR3 is 14 residues long. The kept DNA is CDR3 alone, 42 bases in frame from the first base. Here V drops 4 bases and J drops 1 base, and the junction holds 1 base not matched to any gene. The germline V gene specifies SNHLY as CDR1 and FYNNEI as CDR2. This specimen's time point label, interpreted: cells obtained before transplantation from donor or recipient. CD3+CD4+ and CD3+CD8+ populations were FACS-sorted from unstimulated pre-transplant donor and recipient cells taken from spleen or lymph nodes. Library preparation was by the immunoSEQ multiplex PCR assay. For most patients, genomic DNA was isolated using the Qiagen DNeasy Blood and Tissue Kit and was shipped frozen to Adaptive Biotechnologies for TCR sequencing. For most patients, high-throughput TCR-beta CDR3 sequencing of genomic DNA was performed by Adaptive Biotechnologies. For the original study's pipeline: Adaptive's ImmunoSEQ software supplied the TCR sequencing data for 15 to 20 patients, while MiXCR and VDJtools were used to process a few other patients. CD4 versus CD8 sorting errors were corrected by removing sequences found in both subsets at a frequency ratio below 5:1. CDR3 nucleotide sequences shared by donor and recipient were removed because the origin of these sequences could not be assigned. Alloreactive clones required at least 2-fold expansion over unstimulated cells and minimum CFSE-low frequency of 0.002% (template counts) or 0.001% (read counts). A clone was considered mappable if detected in the sequenced pre-transplant spleen, lymph node, or MLR CFSE-low populations of the donor or recipient. Cumulative frequency of alloreactive clones was calculated as a percentage of all sequences weighted by copy number. In its TCRdb copy, this immuneACCESS table keeps in-frame sequences only and misses some clones. Where compared with another copy, unresolved V genes explain less than half of these, and the others have no known cause. V, J and clone size reflect that table, while D and trimming were determined from the DNA. This sample gives some 110,000 clones in total; about nine tenths of them show up just once. The top ten clonotypes cover approximately 0.18% of the sample.

The material was unstimulated CD4+ T cells sorted from spleen or lymph node cells, obtained before intestinal transplant. Rearrangement joined TRBV2 to TRBJ2-7, with 10 bases in between that match TRBD1. The sequence derives from a human donor who received an intestinal transplant. The CDR3 loop reads CASSGGQGSYEQYF. The DNA is as follows: TGTGCCAGCAGTGGGGGACAGGGGTCCTACGAGCAGTACTTC.